The 23 T cell receptor beta chains listed next were all sequenced from one sample in a study of glioma-infiltrating T cells after dendritic cell vaccination. Profiling relied on immunoSEQ multiplex PCR, and the TCRdb table lists in-frame clones only, not all of them. The sample gives around 73,000 clones, roughly 82% of which show up once; 2% to 2.5% is in the top ten. Sequencing used blood, obtained before dendritic cell vaccination. The receptors come from a human donor with glioblastoma.

This rearrangement joins TRBV28 to TRBJ1-2; 8 nucleotides agree with TRBD1. Trimming took 4 bases from V and 6 from J; bases not matched to a gene: 7. The CDR3 runs to 14 residues. Germline V gives CDR1 MDHEN, CDR2 SYDVKM. CDR3 in DNA: TGTGCCAGCAGTTATACGGGACAGGCCGATGGCTACACCTTC. Protein sequence: CASSYTGQADGYTF.

The V gene is TRBV7-2, the J gene TRBJ1-5, with 7 positions matching TRBD1. Germline values: CDR1 SGHTA, CDR2 FQGNSA. The CDR3 covers 15 residues. Trimming removed 5 bases from V and 6 bases from J; junction bases left unmatched: 10. CDR3 sequence reads: CASSGRGQPGQPQHF. The CDR3 DNA reads as TGTGCCAGCAGCGGCCGGGGACAGCCGGGTCAGCCCCAGCATTTT.

DNA of the CDR3: TGTGCCAGCAGCTCGCGCTCCGGACTAGTCCACACAGATACGCAGTATTTT. This codes for CASSSRSGLVHTDTQYF. V gene TRBV7-2 combines with J gene TRBJ2-3, with TRBD2 identical over 7 bases. V lost 4 bases and J lost 2; bases outside the gene matches: 12. Germline values: CDR1 SGHTA, CDR2 FQGNSA. The CDR3 runs 17 residues.

This clone was seen only a few times. V usage is TRBV11-2 and J usage is TRBJ2-1; a weak D match, TRBD1 (7 bases). V was shortened by 5 bases and J by 8 bases, with 25 bases between the two germline ends. CDR3 size: 17 residues. CDR1 and CDR2 (germline): SGHAT, FQNNGV. Written as DNA, the CDR3 is TGTGCCAGCAGCCCCCAGGGGGGTAGGTTAGTAGGGCATGAGCAGTTCTTC. Protein: CASSPQGGRLVGHEQFF.

In nucleotides, the CDR3 is TGTGCCAGCAGCTCCCTTCGCGGGAGGGGCTCCTACAATGAGCAGTTCTTC. It translates to CASSSLRGRGSYNEQFF. The chain carries TRBV7-9 and TRBJ2-1; 9 bases match TRBD2. The CDR3 extends over 17 amino acids. The germline V gene has CDR1 SEHNR and CDR2 FQNEAQ (reference sequence). The ends lost 4 bases at V and 0 bases at J; junction bases unmatched: 7.

The gene calls are TRBV4-1 and TRBJ2-4; D perhaps matches TRBD2 (6 bases). Trimming removed 1 base at V and 4 bases at J, with 11 bases between. The CDR3 covers 15 residues. The germline V gene has CDR1 MGHRA and CDR2 YSYEKL. CDR3 region: CASSQGRGVKNIQYF. The CDR3, as DNA: TGCGCCAGCAGCCAAGGTCGCGGGGTTAAAAACATTCAGTACTTC.

V is TRBV7-9 and J is TRBJ1-6; D is possibly TRBD1 (5 bases). CDR3 length: 15 amino acids. V gave up 5 bases and J gave up 9 bases, with 17 bases separating them. Germline loops: CDR1 SEHNR, CDR2 FQNEAQ (reference sequence). CDR3 in amino acids: CASSLQGYESSPLHF. DNA for the CDR3: TGTGCCAGCAGCCTTCAGGGATATGAAAGTTCACCCCTCCACTTT.

The V and J genes are TRBV6-4 and TRBJ1-1; D may be TRBD1 (5 bases). Germline V gene lookup returns CDR1 MRHNA and CDR2 SNTAGT. The CDR3 has 14 amino acids. V dropped 5 bases and J dropped 4 bases, with 14 bases sitting between them. In DNA form, the CDR3 reads TGTGCCAGCAGTCGGGGACTAGATACCACTGAAGCTTTCTTT. Residues: CASSRGLDTTEAFF.

The chain links TRBV5-4 to TRBJ1-2; 7 positions match TRBD1. The trim removed 0 bases at V and 5 bases at J, leaving 7 bases unmatched. The CDR3 runs 15 residues. Germline lookup yields CDR1 SGHNT and CDR2 YYREEE (reference sequence). The DNA for the CDR3 is TGTGCCAGCAGCTTGGGGGTCCAGGGGGTTTATGGCTACACCTTC. Its translation: CASSLGVQGVYGYTF.

A note on this clone: The missing conserved phenylalanine or tryptophan at the end of this CDR3 makes a read error likely. No DNA is shown, since the ends of the CDR3 on it are uncertain; the CDR3 is the one TCRdb lists. V gene TRBV6-1 combines with J gene TRBJ2-7; the table's D call, TRBD2, was not checked against the DNA. The CDR3 adds up to 13 amino acids, both ends counted. Germline values: CDR1 MNHNS, CDR2 SASEGT. The CDR3: CASSETPSGTRLG.

The J gene is TRBJ2-1, the V gene TRBV7-3; TRBD1 aligns across 10 bases. CDR3 length: 16 residues. Germline V gene data show CDR1 as SGHTA and CDR2 as FQGTGA. V shed 2 bases and J 5 bases; nucleotides not matched to a gene: 6. The CDR3 sequence is CASSLEDRGFHNEQFF. The CDR3 nucleotides read TGTGCCAGCAGCTTAGAGGACAGGGGGTTTCACAATGAGCAGTTCTTC.

J is TRBJ2-1 and V is TRBV10-3, with TRBD2 identical over 8 bases. The CDR3 consists of 14 residues. Germline values: CDR1 ENHRY, CDR2 SYGVKD. V shed 10 bases and J 1 base; nucleotides not matched to a gene: 6. The CDR3 coding sequence is TGTGCCACCATAGCGGGGCGGTCCTACAATGAGCAGTTCTTC. Amino acids: CATIAGRSYNEQFF.

This clone was found a few times. This chain connects TRBV2 to TRBJ1-1; D unresolved. Per germline, CDR1 SNHLY and CDR2 FYNNEI. The CDR3 has 12 residues. The germline V and J ends were trimmed by 7 bases and 11 bases, with 17 bases remaining between them. The CDR3 loop reads CASKFEKTMAFF. CDR3 DNA: TGTGCCAGCAAATTCGAGAAGACAATGGCTTTCTTT.

The CDR3 is CASSPIGQGAFNYGYTF. CDR3 DNA sequence: TGTGCCAGCTCACCCATAGGACAGGGGGCGTTTAACTATGGCTACACCTTC. The chain combines TRBV18 with TRBJ1-2; 11 bases map to TRBD1. The trim removed 3 bases at V and 1 base at J, leaving 7 bases unmatched. CDR3 length: 17 amino acids. Germline V CDR1 and CDR2: KGHSH, LQKENI.

This sequence joins TRBV2 and TRBJ1-2; TRBD1 aligns across 7 bases. Germline CDR1 is SNHLY and CDR2 is FYNNEI. J lost 10 bases, V lost 0 bases, and 8 bases had no gene match. The CDR3 runs to 14 residues. CDR3 DNA sequence: TGTGCCAGCAGTGAAGCGCTTCAGGGACAGACCTACACCTTC. This translates into CASSEALQGQTYTF. The full variable domain, its missing parts supplied by reference TRBV2 and TRBJ1-2, is EPEVTQTPSHQVTQMGQEVILRCVPISNHLYFYWYRQILGQKVEFLVSFYNNEISEKSEIFDDQFSVERPDGSNFTLKIRSTKLEDSAMYFCASSEALQGQTYTFGSGTRLTVV.

This chain links TRBV4-1 with TRBJ1-1, with D maybe TRBD1 (6 bases). The CDR3 is 15 amino acids. The V gene lost 0 bases and the J gene lost 1 base, with 9 bases spanning the gap. CDR1 and CDR2 from the germline V gene are MGHRA and YSYEKL. The CDR3, as DNA: TGCGCCAGCAGCCAAGATCAGGGGACGAACACTGAAGCTTTCTTT. It yields the protein CASSQDQGTNTEAFF.

DNA for the CDR3: TGCGCCAGCAGCCAAGTCCCAGGGGCTACCGGGGAGCTGTTTTTT. Protein: CASSQVPGATGELFF. The chain recombines TRBV4-1 with TRBJ2-2, with D perhaps TRBD1 (6 bases). V was cut by 1 base and J by 5 bases, with 11 bases left in between. The CDR3 runs 15 residues. Germline V gene lookup returns CDR1 MGHRA and CDR2 YSYEKL.

This clone occurred a few times. The chain has TRBV5-1 and TRBJ1-4; D is unresolved. The germline V gene has CDR1 SGHRS and CDR2 YFSETQ. The V and J ends lost 6 bases and 4 bases respectively, with 19 bases between them. This CDR3 is built from 16 residues. The CDR3 region is CASKRIGSYGNEKLFF. DNA of the CDR3: TGCGCCAGCAAGAGGATCGGAAGCTATGGTAATGAAAAACTGTTTTTT.

The chain employs TRBV30 and TRBJ2-3; 12 bases match TRBD1. CDR1 and CDR2 from the germline V gene are GTSNPN and SVGIG (reference sequence). J lost 4 bases, V lost 5 bases, and 1 base had no gene match. CDR3 length equals 13 residues. CDR3 protein: CAWGTGGPDTQYF. CDR3 nucleotide sequence: TGTGCCTGGGGGACAGGGGGCCCAGATACGCAGTATTTT.

This rearrangement joins TRBV6-1 to TRBJ2-7, with D possibly matching TRBD1 (5 bases). V was cut by 7 bases and J by 7 bases, with 17 bases left in between. The CDR3 is 13 residues long. Germline loops: CDR1 MNHNS, CDR2 SASEGT. This CDR3 is CASTQGRLGEQYF. CDR3 sequence (DNA): TGTGCCAGCACGCAGGGCCGACTGGGGGAGCAGTACTTC.

The chain has TRBV19 and TRBJ2-3; 7 nucleotides agree with TRBD2. CDR3 size: 15 residues. The ends lost 7 bases at V and 3 bases at J; junction bases unmatched: 10. Germline loops: CDR1 LNHDA, CDR2 SQIVND (reference sequence). This chain's CDR3 is CASKPGTTRTDTQYF. CDR3 coding DNA: TGTGCCAGTAAGCCCGGGACTACAAGGACAGATACGCAGTATTTT.

V is TRBV11-3 and J is TRBJ2-3, with 9 bases matching TRBD2. CDR3 length: 16 residues. The germline V gene encodes CDR1 SGHNT and CDR2 YENEEA. J was trimmed by 1 base and V by 1 base; bases with no gene match: 3. The CDR3 reads CASSLGSSGGTDTQYF. The CDR3 coding sequence is TGTGCCAGCAGCTTAGGTTCTAGCGGGGGCACAGATACGCAGTATTTT.

The CDR3 coding sequence is TGCGCCAGCAGCCAAGACCCCAGGGCGACGATTAACACCATATATTTT. This gives the protein CASSQDPRATINTIYF. The chain employs TRBV4-1 and TRBJ1-3, with D tentatively TRBD1 (5 bases). The CDR3 contains 16 residues. Germline values: CDR1 MGHRA, CDR2 YSYEKL. V was cut by 0 bases and J by 7 bases, with 16 bases left in between.